Listed below are T cell receptor beta chains from one sample, sequenced in a study of blood T cell repertoires in COVID-19. Sequencing used immunoSEQ multiplex PCR; TCRdb keeps in-frame clones, though not all of them. The sample lists approximately 130,000 clones, around 83% occurring once. The sample taken for sequencing was PBMCs or T cells enriched from blood (not recorded which). These receptors were obtained from a man between 25 and 39 years old who had recovered from COVID-19. Each CDR3 is given with its conserved first and last residue. Fields, in order: CDR3 DNA, CDR3 protein, J gene, clone size, D gene, V gene. The D gene is left open where the match is weak. Size tells how often a clone was seen (once, few, many) or the class of an expanded clone, and some rows leave it out.

cdr3_nt: TGTGCCAGCATCACCCTAGCGACGAACACCGGGGAGCTGTTTTTT
cdr3_aa: CASITLATNTGELFF
j_call: TRBJ2-2
clone_size: .
d_call: .
v_call: TRBV6-5

cdr3_nt: TGTGCCAGCAGTTTTTTGGGCGGGGGTGGCTACACCTTC
cdr3_aa: CASSFLGGGGYTF
j_call: TRBJ1-2
clone_size: .
d_call: .
v_call: TRBV12-3/TRBV12-4

cdr3_nt: TGCGCCAGCAGCTTGGCCGGACAGAGGTCCGAAAAACTGTTTTTT
cdr3_aa: CASSLAGQRSEKLFF
j_call: TRBJ1-4
clone_size: .
d_call: .
v_call: TRBV5-1

cdr3_nt: TGTGCCAGTAGGAGAACAGGGGGCGTTCAGCCCCAGCATTTT
cdr3_aa: CASRRTGGVQPQHF
j_call: TRBJ1-5
clone_size: .
d_call: TRBD1
v_call: TRBV19

cdr3_nt: TGTGCCAGCAGCAGAAATAGCGGGAGACCGCACACAGATACGCAGTATTTT
cdr3_aa: CASSRNSGRPHTDTQYF
j_call: TRBJ2-3
clone_size: .
d_call: .
v_call: TRBV21-1

cdr3_nt: TGCGCCAGCAGCCCTGGGACAGGGGGCGAAAACAATGAGCAGTTCTTC
cdr3_aa: CASSPGTGGENNEQFF
j_call: TRBJ2-1
clone_size: .
d_call: TRBD1
v_call: TRBV5-1

cdr3_nt: TGTGCCAGTAGACCCGAGGACAGGTTCTATGGCTACACCTTC
cdr3_aa: CASRPEDRFYGYTF
j_call: TRBJ1-2
clone_size: .
d_call: TRBD1
v_call: TRBV19

cdr3_nt: TGTGCCAGCAGTGGACAGGGGCCGAACACTGAAGCTTTCTTT
cdr3_aa: CASSGQGPNTEAFF
j_call: TRBJ1-1
clone_size: .
d_call: TRBD1
v_call: TRBV6-2/TRBV6-3

cdr3_nt: TGCGCCAGCAGCTCAGGGGGGACCGGAAACACCATATATTTT
cdr3_aa: CASSSGGTGNTIYF
j_call: TRBJ1-3
clone_size: once
d_call: TRBD1
v_call: TRBV5-1

cdr3_nt: TGTGCCAGCAGTAACCGCGGGGAGGGGGATCAGCCCCAGCATTTT
cdr3_aa: CASSNRGEGDQPQHF
j_call: TRBJ1-5
clone_size: .
d_call: .
v_call: TRBV6-2/TRBV6-3

cdr3_nt: TGCGCCAGCAGCCAAGTACGGAGCACCGGGGAGCTGTTTTTT
cdr3_aa: CASSQVRSTGELFF
j_call: TRBJ2-2
clone_size: few
d_call: .
v_call: TRBV4-1

cdr3_nt: TGCGCCAGCAGCTTGGGACAGGGATTGACTGAAGCTTTCTTT
cdr3_aa: CASSLGQGLTEAFF
j_call: TRBJ1-1
clone_size: .
d_call: TRBD1
v_call: TRBV5-1

cdr3_nt: TGTGCCAGCAGCCTCCGGGGACAGGGAAGAGATACGCAGTATTTT
cdr3_aa: CASSLRGQGRDTQYF
j_call: TRBJ2-3
clone_size: .
d_call: TRBD1
v_call: TRBV27

cdr3_nt: TGCGCCAGCAGCTCAGGACAGGCGGAGGGCAATGAGCAGTTCTTC
cdr3_aa: CASSSGQAEGNEQFF
j_call: TRBJ2-1
clone_size: .
d_call: .
v_call: TRBV5-1

cdr3_nt: TGCGCCAGCAGCCCTGGGGGGATAGCGGGCGAAGAGACCCAGTACTTC
cdr3_aa: CASSPGGIAGEETQYF
j_call: TRBJ2-5
clone_size: .
d_call: TRBD2
v_call: TRBV5-1

cdr3_nt: TGTGCCAGCAGTTTAATGACAGGGAACTCCTACGAGCAGTACTTC
cdr3_aa: CASSLMTGNSYEQYF
j_call: TRBJ2-7
clone_size: few
d_call: TRBD1
v_call: TRBV27

cdr3_nt: TGTGCCAGCAGTTACTCGAACAGAAACACTGAAGCTTTCTTT
cdr3_aa: CASSYSNRNTEAFF
j_call: TRBJ1-1
clone_size: .
d_call: .
v_call: TRBV6-5

cdr3_nt: TGCAGCGCTATGACGGACAGCTCCTATGGCTACACCTTC
cdr3_aa: CSAMTDSSYGYTF
j_call: TRBJ1-2
clone_size: .
d_call: .
v_call: TRBV29-1

cdr3_nt: TGTGCCAGCTCACCATCGGGACAGGGGGCCGGAAACACCATATATTTT
cdr3_aa: CASSPSGQGAGNTIYF
j_call: TRBJ1-3
clone_size: .
d_call: TRBD1
v_call: TRBV18

cdr3_nt: TGTGCCAGCAGTTACGCCCAGACAGTTGCCTATGGCTACACCTTC
cdr3_aa: CASSYAQTVAYGYTF
j_call: TRBJ1-2
clone_size: .
d_call: .
v_call: TRBV6-2/TRBV6-3

cdr3_nt: TGTGCCAGCAGCCCCTCCGGGACACCCTATGGCTACACCTTC
cdr3_aa: CASSPSGTPYGYTF
j_call: TRBJ1-2
clone_size: .
d_call: .
v_call: TRBV9

cdr3_nt: TGCAGCGTTCCTCGACAGATCGCAGGAGATACGCAGTATTTT
cdr3_aa: CSVPRQIAGDTQYF
j_call: TRBJ2-3
clone_size: .
d_call: .
v_call: TRBV29-1

cdr3_nt: TGTGCCACCAGTCCGGGACAGGGGGCGAATCAGCCCCAGCATTTT
cdr3_aa: CATSPGQGANQPQHF
j_call: TRBJ1-5
clone_size: .
d_call: TRBD1
v_call: TRBV24-1

cdr3_nt: TGCAGCGTTGCGAGACTAGAAATGTACCAAGAGACCCAGTACTTC
cdr3_aa: CSVARLEMYQETQYF
j_call: TRBJ2-5
clone_size: .
d_call: .
v_call: TRBV29-1

cdr3_nt: TGTGCCAGCAGTAAGGAGGCCGCGAGCACAGATACGCAGTATTTT
cdr3_aa: CASSKEAASTDTQYF
j_call: TRBJ2-3
clone_size: .
d_call: .
v_call: TRBV2

cdr3_nt: TGTGCCAGCAGCTTAGTCCCAGCGGAGACCTACGAGCAGTACTTC
cdr3_aa: CASSLVPAETYEQYF
j_call: TRBJ2-7
clone_size: .
d_call: .
v_call: TRBV11-2

cdr3_nt: TGTGCCAGCAGCTTACGGGGGGTAGGCACCGGGGAGCTGTTTTTT
cdr3_aa: CASSLRGVGTGELFF
j_call: TRBJ2-2
clone_size: .
d_call: TRBD2
v_call: TRBV11-2

cdr3_nt: TGTGCCAGCAGTCCTTGGGAAGGAGGACAGCCCCAGCATTTT
cdr3_aa: CASSPWEGGQPQHF
j_call: TRBJ1-5
clone_size: .
d_call: .
v_call: TRBV5-5